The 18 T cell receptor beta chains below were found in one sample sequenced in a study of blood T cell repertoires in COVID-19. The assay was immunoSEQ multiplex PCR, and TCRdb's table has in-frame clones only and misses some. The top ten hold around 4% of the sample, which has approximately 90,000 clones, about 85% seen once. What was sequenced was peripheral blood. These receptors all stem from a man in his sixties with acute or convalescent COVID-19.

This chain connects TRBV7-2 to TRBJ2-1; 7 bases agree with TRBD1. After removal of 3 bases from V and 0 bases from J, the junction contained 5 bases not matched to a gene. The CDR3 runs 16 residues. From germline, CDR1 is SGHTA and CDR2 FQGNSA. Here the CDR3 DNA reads TGTGCCAGCAGCTTGACAGGGACCAGCTCCTACAATGAGCAGTTCTTC. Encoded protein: CASSLTGTSSYNEQFF.

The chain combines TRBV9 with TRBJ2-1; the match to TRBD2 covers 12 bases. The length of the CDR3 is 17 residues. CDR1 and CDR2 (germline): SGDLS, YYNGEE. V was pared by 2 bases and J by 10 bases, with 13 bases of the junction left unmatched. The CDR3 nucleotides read TGTGCCAGCAGCGTCCTCGCTAGCGGGGGGGCCAACGGGGAGCAGTTCTTC. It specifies CASSVLASGGANGEQFF.

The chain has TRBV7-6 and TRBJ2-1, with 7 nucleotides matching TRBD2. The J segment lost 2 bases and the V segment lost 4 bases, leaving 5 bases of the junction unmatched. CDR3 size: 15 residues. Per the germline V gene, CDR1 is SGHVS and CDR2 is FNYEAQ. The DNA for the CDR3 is TGTGCCAGCAGCTCACAAAGCGGGGCCTACAATGAGCAGTTCTTC. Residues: CASSSQSGAYNEQFF.

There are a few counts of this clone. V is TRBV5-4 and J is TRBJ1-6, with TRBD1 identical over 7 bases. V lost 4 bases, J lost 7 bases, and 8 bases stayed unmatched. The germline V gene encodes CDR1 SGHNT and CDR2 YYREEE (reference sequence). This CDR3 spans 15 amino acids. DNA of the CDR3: TGTGCCAGCAGCACAGAACAGGGGAAGAATTCACCCCTCCACTTT. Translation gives CASSTEQGKNSPLHF.

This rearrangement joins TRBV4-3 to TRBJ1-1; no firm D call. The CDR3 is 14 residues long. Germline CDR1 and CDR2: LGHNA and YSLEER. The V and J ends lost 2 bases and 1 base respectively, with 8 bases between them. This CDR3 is CASSQNNRNTEAFF. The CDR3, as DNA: TGCGCCAGCAGCCAAAATAACAGGAACACTGAAGCTTTCTTT.

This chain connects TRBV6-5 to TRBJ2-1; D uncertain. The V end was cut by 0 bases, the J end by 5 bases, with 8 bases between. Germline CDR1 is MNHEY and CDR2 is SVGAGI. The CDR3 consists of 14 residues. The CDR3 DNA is TGTGCCAGCAGTTACTCTGGGCAGGACAATGAGCAGTTCTTC. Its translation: CASSYSGQDNEQFF.

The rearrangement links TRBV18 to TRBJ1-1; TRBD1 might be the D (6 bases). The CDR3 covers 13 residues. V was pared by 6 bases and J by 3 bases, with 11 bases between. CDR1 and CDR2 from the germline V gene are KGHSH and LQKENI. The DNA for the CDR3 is TGTGCCAGCTCGCCCGCAGGGGACACTGAAGCTTTCTTT. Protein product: CASSPAGDTEAFF.

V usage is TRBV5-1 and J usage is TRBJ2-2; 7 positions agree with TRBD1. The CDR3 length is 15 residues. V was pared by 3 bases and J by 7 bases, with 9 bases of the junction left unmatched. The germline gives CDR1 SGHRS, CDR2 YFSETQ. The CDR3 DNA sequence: TGCGCCAGCAGCTCCAAGACAGGGACCCTCGGGGAGCTGTTTTTT. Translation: CASSSKTGTLGELFF.

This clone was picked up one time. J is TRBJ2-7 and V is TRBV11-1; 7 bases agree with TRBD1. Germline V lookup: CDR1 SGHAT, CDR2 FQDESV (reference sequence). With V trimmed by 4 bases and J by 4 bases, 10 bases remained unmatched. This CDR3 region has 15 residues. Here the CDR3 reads CASSSTGPAHYEQYF. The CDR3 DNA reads TGTGCCAGCAGCTCGACAGGGCCAGCCCATTACGAGCAGTACTTC.

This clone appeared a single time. Written as DNA, the CDR3 is TGTGCCACCAGCAACGGGGGACTGACCGCTAATGAAAAACTGTTTTTT. Protein product: CATSNGGLTANEKLFF. This rearrangement joins TRBV15 to TRBJ1-4, with a weak D call TRBD1 (5 bases). V was shortened by 4 bases and J by 3 bases, with 15 bases between the two germline ends. Germline CDR1 LNHNV, CDR2 YYDKDF (reference sequence). The CDR3 consists of 16 residues.

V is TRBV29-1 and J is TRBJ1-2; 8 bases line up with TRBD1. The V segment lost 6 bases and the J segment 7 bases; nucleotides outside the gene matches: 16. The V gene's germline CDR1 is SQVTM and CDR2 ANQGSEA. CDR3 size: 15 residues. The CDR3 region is CSVFNFGTGDFGYTF. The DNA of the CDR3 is TGCAGCGTCTTTAATTTCGGGACAGGCGATTTTGGCTACACCTTC.

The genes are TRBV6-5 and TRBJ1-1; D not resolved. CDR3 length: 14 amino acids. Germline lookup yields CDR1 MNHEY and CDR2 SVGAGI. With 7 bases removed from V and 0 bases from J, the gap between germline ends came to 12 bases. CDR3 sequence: CASIRDTMNTEAFF. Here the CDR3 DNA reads TGTGCCAGCATCCGGGATACCATGAACACTGAAGCTTTCTTT.

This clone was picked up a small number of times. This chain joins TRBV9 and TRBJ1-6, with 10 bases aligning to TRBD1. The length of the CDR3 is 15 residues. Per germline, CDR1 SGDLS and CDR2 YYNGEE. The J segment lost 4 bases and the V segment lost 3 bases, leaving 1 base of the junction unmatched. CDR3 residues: CASSAGQGYNSPLHF. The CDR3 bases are TGTGCCAGCAGCGCGGGACAGGGGTATAATTCACCCCTCCACTTT.

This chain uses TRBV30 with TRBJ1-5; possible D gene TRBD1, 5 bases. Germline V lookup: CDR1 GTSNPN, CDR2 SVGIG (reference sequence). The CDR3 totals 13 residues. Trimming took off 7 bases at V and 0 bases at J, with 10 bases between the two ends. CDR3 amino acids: CAFADSSNQPQHF. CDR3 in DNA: TGTGCCTTCGCAGACAGTAGCAATCAGCCCCAGCATTTT. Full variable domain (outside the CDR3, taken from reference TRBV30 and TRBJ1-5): SQTIHQWPATLVQPVGSPLSLECTVEGTSNPNLYWYRQAAGRGLQLLFYSVGIGQISSEVPQNLSASRPQDRQFILSSKKLLLSDSGFYLCAFADSSNQPQHFGDGTRLSIL.

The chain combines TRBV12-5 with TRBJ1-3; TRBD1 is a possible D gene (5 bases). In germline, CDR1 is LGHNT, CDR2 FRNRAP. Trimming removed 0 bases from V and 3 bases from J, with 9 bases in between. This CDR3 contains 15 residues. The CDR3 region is CASGLVFDSGNTIYF. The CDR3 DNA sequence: TGTGCTAGTGGTTTGGTATTTGACAGTGGAAACACCATATATTTT.

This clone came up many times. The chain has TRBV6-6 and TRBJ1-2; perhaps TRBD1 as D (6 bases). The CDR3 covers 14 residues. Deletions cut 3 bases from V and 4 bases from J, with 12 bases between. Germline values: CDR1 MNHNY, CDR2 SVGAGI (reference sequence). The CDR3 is CASSYQGPTYGYTF. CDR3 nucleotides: TGTGCCAGCAGTTATCAGGGGCCGACCTATGGCTACACCTTC.

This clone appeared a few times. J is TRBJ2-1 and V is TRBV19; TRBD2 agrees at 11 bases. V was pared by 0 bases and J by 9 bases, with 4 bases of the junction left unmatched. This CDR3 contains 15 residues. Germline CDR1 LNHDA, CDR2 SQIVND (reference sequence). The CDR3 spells CASSIENSGRGEQFF. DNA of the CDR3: TGTGCCAGTAGTATAGAAAATAGCGGGAGGGGTGAGCAGTTCTTC.

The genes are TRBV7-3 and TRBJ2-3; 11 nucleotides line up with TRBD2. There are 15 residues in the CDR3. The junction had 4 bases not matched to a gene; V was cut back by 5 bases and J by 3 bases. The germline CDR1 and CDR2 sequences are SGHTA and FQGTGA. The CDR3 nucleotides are TGTGCCAGCAGCCCCCGGACTAGCGGGACAGATACGCAGTATTTT. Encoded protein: CASSPRTSGTDTQYF. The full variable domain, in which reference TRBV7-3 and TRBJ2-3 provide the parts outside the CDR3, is GAGVSQTPSNKVTEKGKYVELRCDPISGHTALYWYRQSLGQGPEFLIYFQGTGAADDSGLPNDRFFAVRPEGSVSTLKIQRTERGDSAVYLCASSPRTSGTDTQYFGPGTRLTVL.